This T cell receptor beta chain was sequenced during a study of T cell repertoires and HLA-DP antigens. Study summary: Alloreactive CD4+ T cells targeted HLA-DP on transduced HeLa.

For this clone: Its antigen is as yet unknown.

Measured with immunoSEQ multiplex PCR; TCRdb has only the in-frame clones, and not every one. The sample has around 90,000 clones, approximately 86% seen once. Study results and caveats: A non-physiological HeLa system presented antigen to total CD4+ responders.

Germline V gene sequence: CDR1 MGHRA, CDR2 YSYEKL. J lost 8 bases, V lost 0 bases, and 4 bases had no gene match. This CDR3 is 16 amino acids long. Untouched CD4+ T cells were bead-isolated at about 98% purity. The specimen sequenced was CD4+ T cells from PBMCs. This TCR came from a man aged 45 to 65 in good health and CMV-seronegative. The chain recombines TRBV4-1 with TRBJ1-6, with TRBD1 identical over 10 bases. As DNA, the CDR3 is TGCGCCAGCAGCCAAGATCACGGGACAGGGGATTCACCCCTCCACTTT. Translating it yields CASSQDHGTGDSPLHF.